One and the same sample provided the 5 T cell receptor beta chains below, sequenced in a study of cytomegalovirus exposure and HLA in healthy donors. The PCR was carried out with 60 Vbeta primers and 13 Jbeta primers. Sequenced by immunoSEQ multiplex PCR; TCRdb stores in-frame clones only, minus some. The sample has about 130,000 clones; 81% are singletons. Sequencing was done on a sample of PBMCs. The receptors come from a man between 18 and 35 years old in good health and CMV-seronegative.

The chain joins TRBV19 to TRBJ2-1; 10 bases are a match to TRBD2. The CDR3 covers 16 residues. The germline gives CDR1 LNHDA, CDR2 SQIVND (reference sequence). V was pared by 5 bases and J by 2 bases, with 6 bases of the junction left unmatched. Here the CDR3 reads CASSVSSGGPYNEQFF. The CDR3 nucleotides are TGTGCCAGTAGTGTTTCTAGCGGGGGCCCCTACAATGAGCAGTTCTTC.

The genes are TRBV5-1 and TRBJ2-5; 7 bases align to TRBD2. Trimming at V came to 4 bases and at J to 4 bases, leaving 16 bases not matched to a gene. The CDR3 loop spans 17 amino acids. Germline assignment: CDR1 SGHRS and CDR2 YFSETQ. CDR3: CASSEGGQAGFGETQYF. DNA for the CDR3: TGCGCCAGCAGCGAGGGCGGGCAAGCGGGGTTCGGAGAGACCCAGTACTTC.

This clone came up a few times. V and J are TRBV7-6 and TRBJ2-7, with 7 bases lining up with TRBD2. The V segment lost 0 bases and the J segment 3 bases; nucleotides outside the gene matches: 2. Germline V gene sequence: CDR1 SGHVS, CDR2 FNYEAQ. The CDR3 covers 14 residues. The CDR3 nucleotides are TGTGCCAGCAGCTTAGCGGGGGACTACTACGAGCAGTACTTC. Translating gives CASSLAGDYYEQYF.

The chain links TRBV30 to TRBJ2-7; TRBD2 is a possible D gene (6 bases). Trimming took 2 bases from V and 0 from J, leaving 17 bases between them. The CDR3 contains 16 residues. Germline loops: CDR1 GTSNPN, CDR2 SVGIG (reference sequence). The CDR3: CAWSYRMTGSSYEQYF. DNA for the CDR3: TGTGCCTGGAGTTACAGAATGACCGGGAGCTCCTACGAGCAGTACTTC.

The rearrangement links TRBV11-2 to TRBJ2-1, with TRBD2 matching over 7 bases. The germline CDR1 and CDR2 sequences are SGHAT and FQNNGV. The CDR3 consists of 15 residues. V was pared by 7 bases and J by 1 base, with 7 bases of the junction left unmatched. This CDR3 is CASTVSGGSYNEQFF. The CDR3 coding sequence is TGTGCCAGCACCGTCTCGGGGGGATCCTACAATGAGCAGTTCTTC.